The text below deals with one T cell receptor beta chain. Its matching antigen is unknown. CDR1 is ENHRY and CDR2 is SYGVKD in the germline V gene. The CDR3 loop spans 20 amino acids. Unmatched junction bases numbered 16, after V lost 4 bases and J lost 2 bases. This sample was included in a study of regulatory T cells in long-lasting Graves disease. Library construction for TCR beta used iRepertoire HTBI primers and Arm-PCR of CDR3 regions. In the authors' methods: Identification of gene segments yielded over 60 TRBV and some 14 TRBJ across samples. TCRdb independently ran MiXCR on the multiplex PCR reads; one entry per CDR3 protein. The V and J calls shown here were made by TCRdb, not taken from the authors' results. The sample includes roughly 500,000 distinct CDR3 sequences, roughly 13% of them seen just once. Notes on the study in general: Accuracy might have suffered from few samples. With a few thousand shared public clonotypes, persistent patients exceeded new patients, who shared roughly 920.

As for time point: newly diagnosed GD, antithyroid drugs for less than 3 months. RNA isolated from PBMCs was used to make the TCR library. This same sample was also taken into another study, of T cells in Graves' hyperthyroidism and ophthalmopathy. This second study says: Lactation, pregnancy, other autoimmune disease or uncontrolled infection excluded patients.

This chain links TRBV10-3 with TRBJ2-5, with 13 nucleotides matching TRBD2. This TCR was recovered from a man in his thirties or forties with Graves disease. The starting material was peripheral blood mononuclear cells (PBMCs), obtained at new diagnosis, from a patient treated with antithyroid drugs. CDR3 bases: TGTGCCATCAGTGCCACCGGGACTAGCGGGATTCCCGTACGGCAAGAGACCCAGTACTTC. It is translated as CAISATGTSGIPVRQETQYF.